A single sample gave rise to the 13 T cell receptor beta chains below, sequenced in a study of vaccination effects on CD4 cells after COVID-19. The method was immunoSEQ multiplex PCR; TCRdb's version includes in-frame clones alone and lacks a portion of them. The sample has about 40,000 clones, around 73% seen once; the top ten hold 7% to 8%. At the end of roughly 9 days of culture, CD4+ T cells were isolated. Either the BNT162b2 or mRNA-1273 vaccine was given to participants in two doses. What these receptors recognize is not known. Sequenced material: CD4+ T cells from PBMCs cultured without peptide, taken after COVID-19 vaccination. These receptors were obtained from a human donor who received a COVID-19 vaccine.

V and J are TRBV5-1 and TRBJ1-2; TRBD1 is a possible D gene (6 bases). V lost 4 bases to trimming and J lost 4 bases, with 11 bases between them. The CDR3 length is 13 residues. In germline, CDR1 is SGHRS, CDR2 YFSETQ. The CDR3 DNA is TGCGCCAGCAGCCAGGACAGCCTCTATGGCTACACCTTC. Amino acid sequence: CASSQDSLYGYTF.

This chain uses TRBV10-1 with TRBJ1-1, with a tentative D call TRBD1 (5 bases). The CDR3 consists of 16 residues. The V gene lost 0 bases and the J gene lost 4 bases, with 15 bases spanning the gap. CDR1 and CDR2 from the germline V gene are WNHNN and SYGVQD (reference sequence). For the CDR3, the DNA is TGCGCCAGCAGTGAGTCGATCATCCGGGACCCCACTGAAGCTTTCTTT. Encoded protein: CASSESIIRDPTEAFF.

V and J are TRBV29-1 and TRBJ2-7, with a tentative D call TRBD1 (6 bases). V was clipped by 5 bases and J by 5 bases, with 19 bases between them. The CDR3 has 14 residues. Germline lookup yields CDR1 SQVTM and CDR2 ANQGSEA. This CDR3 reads CSVLLGGAGHEQYF. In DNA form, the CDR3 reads TGCAGCGTTCTGCTTGGGGGCGCTGGCCACGAGCAGTACTTC.

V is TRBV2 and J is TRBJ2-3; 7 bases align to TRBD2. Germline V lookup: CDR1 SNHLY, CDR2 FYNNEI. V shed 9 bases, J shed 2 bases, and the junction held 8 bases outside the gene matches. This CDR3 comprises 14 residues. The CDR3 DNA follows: TGTGCCAGTACCACTAGCGTCTTCACAGATACGCAGTATTTT. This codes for CASTTSVFTDTQYF.

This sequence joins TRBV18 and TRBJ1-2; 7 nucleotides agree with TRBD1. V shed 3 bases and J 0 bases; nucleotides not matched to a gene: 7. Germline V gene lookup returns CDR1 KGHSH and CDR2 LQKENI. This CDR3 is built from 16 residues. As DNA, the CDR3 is TGTGCCAGCTCACCTAAGACAGGGATCCCTAACTATGGCTACACCTTC. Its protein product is CASSPKTGIPNYGYTF.

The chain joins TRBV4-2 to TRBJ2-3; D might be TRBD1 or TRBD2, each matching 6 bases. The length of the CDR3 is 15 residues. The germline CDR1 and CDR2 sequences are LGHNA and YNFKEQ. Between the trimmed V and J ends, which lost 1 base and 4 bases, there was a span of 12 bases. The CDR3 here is CASSQGGAGSDTQYF. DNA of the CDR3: TGTGCCAGCAGCCAAGGGGGGGCCGGGTCAGATACGCAGTATTTT.

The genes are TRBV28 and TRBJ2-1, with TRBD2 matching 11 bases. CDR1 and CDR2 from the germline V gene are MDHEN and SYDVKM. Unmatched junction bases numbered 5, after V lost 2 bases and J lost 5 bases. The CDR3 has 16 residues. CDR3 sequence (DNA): TGTGCCAGCAGTTTACCCATAGCGGGGGGGCACAATGAGCAGTTCTTC. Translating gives CASSLPIAGGHNEQFF. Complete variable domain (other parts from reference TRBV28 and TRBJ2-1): DVKVTQSSRYLVKRTGEKVFLECVQDMDHENMFWYRQDPGLGLRLIYFSYDVKMKEKGDIPEGYSVSREKKERFSLILESASTNQTSMYLCASSLPIAGGHNEQFFGPGTRLTVL.

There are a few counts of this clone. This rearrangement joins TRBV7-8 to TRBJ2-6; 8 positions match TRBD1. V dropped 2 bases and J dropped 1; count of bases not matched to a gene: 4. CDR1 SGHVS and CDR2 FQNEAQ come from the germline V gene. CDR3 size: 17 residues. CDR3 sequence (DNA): TGTGCCAGCAGCTTAAGACAGGGGCGTTCTGGGGCCAACGTCCTGACTTTC. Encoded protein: CASSLRQGRSGANVLTF. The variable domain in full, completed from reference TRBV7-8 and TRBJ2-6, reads GAGVSQSPRYKVAKRGQDVALRCDPISGHVSLFWYQQALGQGPEFLTYFQNEAQLDKSGLPSDRFFAERPEGSVSTLKIQRTQQEDSAVYLCASSLRQGRSGANVLTFGAGSRLTVL.

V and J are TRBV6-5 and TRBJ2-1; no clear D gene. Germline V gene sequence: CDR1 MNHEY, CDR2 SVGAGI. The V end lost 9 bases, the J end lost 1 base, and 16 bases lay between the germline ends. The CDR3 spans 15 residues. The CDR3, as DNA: TGTGCCAGAAATCGGCCCCCGGAGTCCTACAATGAGCAGTTCTTC. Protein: CARNRPPESYNEQFF.

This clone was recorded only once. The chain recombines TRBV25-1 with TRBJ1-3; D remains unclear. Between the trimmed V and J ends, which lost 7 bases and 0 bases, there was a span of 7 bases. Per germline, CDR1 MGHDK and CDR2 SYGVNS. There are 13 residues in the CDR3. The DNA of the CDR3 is TGTGCCAGCATTGGATTCTCTGGAAACACCATATATTTT. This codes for CASIGFSGNTIYF.

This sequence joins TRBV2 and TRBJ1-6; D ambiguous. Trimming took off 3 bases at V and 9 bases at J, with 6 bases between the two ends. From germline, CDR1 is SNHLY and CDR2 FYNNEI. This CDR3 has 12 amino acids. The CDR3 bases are TGTGCCAGCAGTGATCACGCTTCACCCCTCCACTTT. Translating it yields CASSDHASPLHF.

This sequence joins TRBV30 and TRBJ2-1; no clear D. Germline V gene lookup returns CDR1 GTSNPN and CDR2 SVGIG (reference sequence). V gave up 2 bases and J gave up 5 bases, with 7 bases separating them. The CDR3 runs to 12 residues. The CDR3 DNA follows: TGTGCCTGGAGTTTGGACCACAATGAGCAGTTCTTC. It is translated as CAWSLDHNEQFF.

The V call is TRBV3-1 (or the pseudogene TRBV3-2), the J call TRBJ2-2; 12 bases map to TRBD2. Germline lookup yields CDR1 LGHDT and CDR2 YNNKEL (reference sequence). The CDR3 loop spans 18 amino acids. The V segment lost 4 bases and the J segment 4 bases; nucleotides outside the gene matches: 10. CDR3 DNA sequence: TGTGCCAGCAGCCGCCCGGCTAGCGGGGGGGCCAGCACCGGGGAGCTGTTTTTT. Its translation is CASSRPASGGASTGELFF.